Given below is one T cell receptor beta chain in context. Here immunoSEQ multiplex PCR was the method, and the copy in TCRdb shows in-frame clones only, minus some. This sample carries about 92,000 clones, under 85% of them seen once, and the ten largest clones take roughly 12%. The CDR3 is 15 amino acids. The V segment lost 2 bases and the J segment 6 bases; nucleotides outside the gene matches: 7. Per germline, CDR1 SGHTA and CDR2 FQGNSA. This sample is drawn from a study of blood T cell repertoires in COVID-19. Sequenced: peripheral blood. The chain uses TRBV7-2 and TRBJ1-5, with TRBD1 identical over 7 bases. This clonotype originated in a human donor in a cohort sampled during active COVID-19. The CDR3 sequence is CASSLRTGSGQPQHF. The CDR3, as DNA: TGTGCCAGCAGCTTAAGGACAGGAAGCGGTCAGCCCCAGCATTTT.